Only a few counts were recorded for the clone carrying this T cell receptor (beta chain). Its antigen is as yet unknown. TCRdb called the reads again in MiXCR, with one record for every CDR3 protein. This sample has some 400,000 distinct CDR3 sequences; around 32% occur once, and the top ten carry approximately 15%. Trimming took 6 bases from V and 0 from J; bases not matched to a gene: 4. The CDR3 has 13 amino acids. CDR1 is DFQATT and CDR2 is SNEGSKA in the germline V gene (reference sequence). This specimen belongs to a study of T cell repertoires in cytomegalovirus infection. Study information: It was the public TCR beta signatures that indicated both CMV infection and matching HLA type. Findings and caveats of the study: The cumulative frequency of public TCR beta families distinguished individuals who carried CMV together with the relevant HLA. Clonotypes of TCR beta that were HLA-C-restricted and CMV-specific dominated the ex vivo response.

The receptor comes from a human donor in good health (CMV status not recorded). Some clones in this sample may be carry-over from other donors' samples. Material for sequencing was PBMCs. The rearrangement links TRBV20-1 to TRBJ2-7; TRBD1 agrees at 8 bases. CDR3 nucleotides: TGCAGTGCCTCGGACAGGGCCTCCTACGAGCAGTACTTC. This codes for CSASDRASYEQYF.